This T cell receptor (beta chain) was captured by sequencing in a study of blood T cell repertoires in COVID-19. Study summary: Sources were T cells, B-cell-depleted T cells, or PBMCs; the material itself was cDNA or gDNA.

Sequencing was performed with immunoSEQ multiplex PCR; in TCRdb, only in-frame clones are kept and a portion is missing. The data contain around 120,000 clones, less than 85% of them seen just once; the ten biggest clones take up 2% to 3%. This CDR3 contains 12 residues. V shed 4 bases and J shed 4 bases, with 7 bases lying between them. Germline CDR1 reads SGHTA; CDR2 reads FQGTGA. The receptor comes from a man over 45 with acute or convalescent COVID-19. The genes are TRBV7-3 and TRBJ1-2; D may be TRBD1 (6 bases). The sequencing sample was made of peripheral blood. This CDR3 reads CASSSDSYGYTF. CDR3 nucleotide sequence: TGTGCCAGCAGCTCGGACAGCTATGGCTACACCTTC.